This T cell receptor beta chain is from a study of graft-versus-host responses after intestinal transplantation (dated by TCRdb to 2020 to 2022). In the study overall: Recipients received multivisceral, liver-intestinal, or isolated intestinal transplants. A cohort of about two dozen intestinal transplant recipients, including one retransplant, was enrolled, and a few patients lacking pretransplant specimens were excluded. Rather than going through the commercial service, samples from a few later patients were sequenced in-house on an Illumina MiSeq and processed with MiXCR. A peak of at least 4% donor T cells among recipient peripheral blood mononuclear cells was the definition used for donor T cell macrochimerism. Bulk TCR-beta CDR3 sequencing was used to track graft-versus-host and host-versus-graft alloreactive T cell clones in the graft, circulation and bone marrow after intestinal transplantation. To identify alloreactive clones, pre-transplant mixed lymphocyte reaction products were sequenced and compared with unstimulated pre-transplant donor and recipient T cells. All recipients received anti-thymocyte globulin induction followed by maintenance tacrolimus and steroids for approximately 3 years.

This clone was counted only a few times. Base qualities are not provided; no much larger clone lies one nucleotide away. From the cysteine through the phenylalanine, the CDR3 covers 13 amino acids. The sequence is cut down to CDR3 DNA, 39 bases in frame from base 1. Deletion took 2 bases off V and 12 bases off J, with a span of 18 bases between the germline ends. The germline V gene specifies SGHRS as CDR1 and YFSETQ as CDR2. Library prep was done by the immunoSEQ multiplex PCR assay. For most patients, genomic DNA was isolated with the Qiagen DNeasy Blood and Tissue Kit and sent frozen to Adaptive Biotechnologies for TCR sequencing. For most patients, genomic DNA was subjected to high-throughput TCR-beta CDR3 sequencing by Adaptive Biotechnologies. Per the original workflow: TCR sequencing data were retrieved from Adaptive's ImmunoSEQ software for 18 patients, whereas three other patients were processed with MiXCR and VDJtools. To correct CD4 versus CD8 sorting errors, any sequence found in both subsets at a frequency ratio below 5:1 was removed. CDR3 nucleotide sequences shared between donor and recipient were removed because their origin could not be assigned. To be classed as alloreactive, a clone needed at least 2-fold expansion over unstimulated cells and a minimum CFSE-low frequency of 0.002% (template counts) or 0.001% (read counts). Clones were considered mappable if detected in sequenced pre-transplant spleen, lymph node, or MLR CFSE-low populations of the donor or recipient. The cumulative frequency of alloreactive clones was calculated as a percentage of all sequences, weighted by copy number. Here the immuneACCESS table is served through TCRdb, limited to in-frame sequences with V and J called. Missing clones are a known gap in these copies; in checked studies unresolved V genes cover under half, and the rest lacks a known reason. From that table come the V and J calls and clone size; the DNA was used to work out D and trimming. This sample comprises roughly 20,000 clones, over 35% of them detected only once. The top ten clones comprise 1.3% to 1.5% of the sample.

The time point label, read with the paper, signifies: cells obtained before transplantation from donor or recipient. Mixed lymphocyte reactions plated around 200,000 CFSE-labeled pre-transplant responders with around 200,000 irradiated violet-dye-labeled stimulators and were cultured for 6 days. After the mixed lymphocyte reaction, proliferating CD3+CD4+CFSE-low and CD3+CD8+CFSE-low responder cells were FACS-sorted on a BD Influx sorter. On the study overall, not on this receptor specifically: GvH clones were detected in recipient bone marrow, and some of these GvH clones were observed earlier in ileal mucosa or blood, consistent with an intestinal mucosal origin. The relatively low number and heterogeneity of intestinal transplant patients limited the conclusions. Early after transplant, peak levels of circulating GvH clones were associated with declines in HvG clones. In the allografts of patients with donor T cell macrochimerism, GvH to HvG T cell clonal ratios were high.

The sequenced sample was alloreactive CD8+ T cells from a mixed lymphocyte reaction culture, obtained before transplantation. Interpreted using the paper, the cell subset or site label stands for: CFSE-low proliferating T cells sorted from approximately 6-day pre-transplant mixed lymphocyte reaction (GvH or HvG direction). The receptor's source is a human patient who was an organ donor for intestinal transplantation. The chain is encoded by TRBV5-1 joined to TRBJ2-7; the D region is possibly TRBD1 or TRBD2, each matching across 6 bases. The nucleotides are TGCGCCAGCAGCTTCACAGGAGGGGGGCGAGGGTACTTC. Its protein is CASSFTGGGRGYF.